A selection of T cell receptor beta chains follows, all from one sample in a study of cytomegalovirus exposure and HLA in healthy donors. Sequencing used immunoSEQ multiplex PCR; TCRdb keeps in-frame clones, though not all of them. The sample shows approximately 140,000 clones, approximately 78% of them seen only once. Sequencing was carried out using PBMCs. These receptors originate from a woman aged 40 to 50 in good health and CMV-seropositive. The CDR3 runs from the conserved cysteine through the conserved F or W. The order of the fields is V gene, clone size, J gene, D gene, CDR3 protein, CDR3 DNA. The D gene is left open where the match is weak. For some rows the clone size is stated as once, few or many, or as a class when expanded; others skip it.

>TRBV28|.|TRBJ2-1|TRBD2
CASTMGTSGNNEQFF
TGTGCCAGCACCATGGGGACTAGCGGTAACAATGAGCAGTTCTTC
>TRBV18|once|TRBJ2-7|.
CASSPKEVNYEQYF
TGTGCCAGCTCACCTAAGGAGGTAAACTACGAGCAGTACTTC
>TRBV28|.|TRBJ2-2|.
CASRRHDTGELFF
TGTGCCAGCAGACGACACGACACCGGGGAGCTGTTTTTT
>TRBV4-1|.|TRBJ2-1|.
CASSRAGISEQFF
TGCGCCAGCAGCCGGGCAGGCATTAGTGAGCAGTTCTTC
>TRBV10-1|.|TRBJ2-3|TRBD2
CASSEAIAGSTDTQYF
TGCGCCAGCAGTGAGGCGATAGCGGGGAGCACAGATACGCAGTATTTT
>TRBV28|.|TRBJ2-7|TRBD2
CASGLAGTAYEQYF
TGTGCCAGCGGACTAGCGGGGACAGCCTACGAGCAGTACTTC
>TRBV15|.|TRBJ1-1|TRBD1
CATKTGADGTEAFF
TGTGCCACCAAGACAGGGGCTGATGGCACTGAAGCTTTCTTT
>TRBV7-3|few|TRBJ2-3|.
CASSLYRSTTDTQYF
TGTGCCAGCAGCTTATATCGGAGCACAACAGATACGCAGTATTTT
>TRBV13|.|TRBJ2-7|TRBD2
CASSGRTSGRAYEQYF
TGTGCCAGCAGCGGACGGACTAGCGGGAGGGCCTACGAGCAGTACTTC
>TRBV14|.|TRBJ2-3|.
CASSQDVRGTDTQYF
TGTGCCAGCAGCCAAGATGTCCGGGGCACAGATACGCAGTATTTT
>TRBV5-1|once|TRBJ2-1|TRBD1
CASSLGQGVNEQFF
TGCGCCAGCAGCTTGGGACAGGGTGTAAATGAGCAGTTCTTC
>TRBV30|.|TRBJ1-1|.
CAWSGGGAVLNTEAFF
TGTGCCTGGAGTGGAGGGGGGGCAGTCTTGAACACTGAAGCTTTCTTT
>TRBV29-1|.|TRBJ1-3|.
CSVVQGGPGNTIYF
TGCAGCGTAGTTCAGGGAGGTCCTGGAAACACCATATATTTT
>TRBV11-2|.|TRBJ1-5|TRBD1
CASSLGQGSYQPQHF
TGTGCCAGCAGCCTCGGACAGGGGTCCTATCAGCCCCAGCATTTT